This T cell receptor beta chain is from a study of beta chain features in type 1 diabetes. On the study more broadly: Taken together, all samples contributed some 100 million examined sorted cells.

This clone appeared once. Its specificity is not known. The entirety of the isolated RNA underwent reverse transcription, so expressed TCRB transcripts were sequenced. TCRdb's copy holds only in-frame clones and misses some; the assay was immunoSEQ multiplex PCR. The sample has under 450,000 clones, over 13% seen once. Germline CDR1 and CDR2: MNHEY and SMNVEV (reference sequence). This CDR3 is 17 amino acids long. Trimming at V came to 6 bases and at J to 3 bases, leaving 12 bases not matched to a gene. Broader study findings: The study found that naive, central memory and Treg TCRB repertoires appeared more similar in patients than in healthy donors.

This clonotype was obtained from a woman younger than 30 in good health. This chain links TRBV27 with TRBJ2-5; 11 positions agree with TRBD2. Specimen: naive CD4+ T cells from blood. The CDR3 here is CASSGRASGRRKETQYF. Here the CDR3 DNA reads TGTGCCAGCAGCGGTCGGGCTAGCGGGAGGCGGAAAGAGACCCAGTACTTC.